The 17 T cell receptor beta chains below were found in one sample sequenced in a study of shared clonotypes between healthy human individuals. It was CD45RO-negative cells, positively selected for CCR7, that made up naive CD8 cells, with terminally differentiated effector memory CD45RA+ cells excluded. Only in-frame clones appear in the TCRdb table, and some are missing; sequencing was by immunoSEQ multiplex PCR. The table has 760,000 or so clones, 96% seen once. Sequenced material: naive CD8+ T cells sorted from blood. These receptors came from a young man in good health.

The chain joins TRBV27 to TRBJ2-7; D ambiguous. With 5 bases removed from V and 1 base from J, the gap between germline ends came to 12 bases. The germline V gene has CDR1 MNHEY and CDR2 SMNVEV (reference sequence). The CDR3 consists of 14 residues. CDR3 protein: CASSPNGPSYEQYF. The CDR3 coding sequence is TGTGCCAGCAGTCCAAATGGCCCGTCCTACGAGCAGTACTTC.

The rearrangement uses TRBV28 and TRBJ2-7; TRBD1 agrees at 8 bases. V trimming: 7 bases; J trimming: 3 bases; junction bases outside the gene matches: 8. CDR3 length: 14 residues. Germline V gene sequence: CDR1 MDHEN, CDR2 SYDVKM. The DNA of the CDR3 is TGTGCCAGCAACCGGGACAGGAAGGGCTACGAGCAGTACTTC. Encoded protein: CASNRDRKGYEQYF.

This clone was seen once. This chain uses TRBV6-1 with TRBJ2-7, with D hard to call. The CDR3 totals 13 residues. Germline CDR1 is MNHNS and CDR2 is SASEGT. The V end lost 2 bases, the J end lost 1 base, and 6 bases lay between the germline ends. The CDR3 coding sequence is TGTGCCAGCAGTGAAAGAGTATCCTACGAGCAGTACTTC. As protein: CASSERVSYEQYF.

This clone was seen once. This chain joins TRBV19 and TRBJ2-2; 14 positions agree with TRBD2. Germline CDR1 reads LNHDA; CDR2 reads SQIVND (reference sequence). Losses at the gene ends were 8 bases for V and 6 bases for J; bases not matched to a gene: 5. The CDR3 sequence is 15 residues long. CDR3 in DNA: TGTGCCAGTCTCGGGACTAGCGGGAGCTCCGGGGAGCTGTTTTTT. Translating gives CASLGTSGSSGELFF. Filled out from reference TRBV19 and TRBJ2-2, the complete variable domain reads DGGITQSPKYLFRKEGQNVTLSCEQNLNHDAMYWYRQDPGQGLRLIYYSQIVNDFQKGDIAEGYSVSREKKESFPLTVTSAQKNPTAFYLCASLGTSGSSGELFFGEGSRLTVL.

This clone was observed a single time. The rearrangement joins TRBV4-1 to TRBJ2-7; 14 nucleotides match TRBD2. V gave up 1 base and J gave up 5 bases; unmatched junction bases: 1. The CDR3 has 15 residues. The germline V gene has CDR1 MGHRA and CDR2 YSYEKL. CDR3 in DNA: TGCGCCAGCAGCCAAGCGGGACTAGCGGGAGACGAGCAGTACTTC. Translated, it gives CASSQAGLAGDEQYF.

V and J are TRBV19 and TRBJ2-1, with a tentative D call TRBD2 (6 bases). The CDR3 has 14 amino acids. Deletions cut 5 bases from V and 5 bases from J, with 13 bases between. Germline-derived CDR1 and CDR2 are LNHDA and SQIVND (reference sequence). CDR3 in DNA: TGTGCCAGTAGTCCCAGGGAGGTCAACAATGAGCAGTTCTTC. This codes for CASSPREVNNEQFF. Complete variable domain (other parts from reference TRBV19 and TRBJ2-1): DGGITQSPKYLFRKEGQNVTLSCEQNLNHDAMYWYRQDPGQGLRLIYYSQIVNDFQKGDIAEGYSVSREKKESFPLTVTSAQKNPTAFYLCASSPREVNNEQFFGPGTRLTVL.

This clone was recorded once. This chain links TRBV7-9 with TRBJ2-7; unclear D gene. The V gene lost 11 bases and the J gene lost 6 bases, with 17 bases spanning the gap. The length of the CDR3 is 12 residues. Germline CDR1 SEHNR, CDR2 FQNEAQ (reference sequence). The CDR3 loop reads CALETPRVEQYF. The DNA of the CDR3 is TGTGCCCTCGAGACACCACGCGTCGAGCAGTACTTC.

This chain connects TRBV11-2 to TRBJ1-1; the D gene is possibly TRBD1 (6 bases). Germline CDR1 SGHAT, CDR2 FQNNGV. Trimming shortened V by 5 bases and J by 0 bases, and 13 bases separated the two germline ends. The CDR3 extends over 15 amino acids. The CDR3: CASSTWTAMNTEAFF. The CDR3 DNA is TGTGCCAGCAGCACCTGGACAGCGATGAACACTGAAGCTTTCTTT.

The rearrangement uses TRBV10-3 and TRBJ2-1; 9 positions match TRBD2. Germline loops: CDR1 ENHRY, CDR2 SYGVKD. J gave up 8 bases and V 5 bases, and 13 bases lay outside the gene matches. CDR3 size: 16 residues. CDR3 nucleotide sequence: TGTGCCATCAGTTCCGGGACTAGCCTTGACGGGGATGAGCAGTTCTTC. This translates into CAISSGTSLDGDEQFF.

V usage is TRBV29-1 and J usage is TRBJ2-7, with 11 positions matching TRBD2. Per germline, CDR1 SQVTM and CDR2 ANQGSEA. The CDR3 extends over 13 amino acids. V lost 6 bases and J lost 3; bases outside the gene matches: 4. The CDR3 protein is CSVGTSGFYEQYF. In DNA form, the CDR3 reads TGCAGCGTCGGGACTAGCGGTTTCTACGAGCAGTACTTC.

The chain couples TRBV4-1 to TRBJ1-4; 7 nucleotides agree with TRBD1. The germline gives CDR1 MGHRA, CDR2 YSYEKL. The CDR3 has 15 residues. The trim removed 4 bases at V and 2 bases at J, leaving 4 bases unmatched. DNA of the CDR3: TGCGCCAGCAGCCTTCGACAGGGTACTAATGAAAAACTGTTTTTT. Protein: CASSLRQGTNEKLFF.

The chain couples TRBV5-6 to TRBJ2-1; weak D call: TRBD2 (5 bases). The CDR3 loop spans 15 amino acids. V dropped 0 bases and J dropped 4 bases, with 11 bases sitting between them. Per the germline V gene, CDR1 is SGHDT and CDR2 is YYEEEE. The CDR3 reads CASSLAGSGYNEQFF. The CDR3 DNA reads as TGTGCCAGCAGCTTGGCGGGAAGCGGTTACAATGAGCAGTTCTTC.

The chain couples TRBV13 to TRBJ1-1; D may be TRBD1 (6 bases). Germline V gene lookup returns CDR1 PRHDT and CDR2 FYEKMQ (reference sequence). With 5 bases removed from V and 0 bases from J, the gap between germline ends came to 7 bases. The CDR3 loop spans 13 amino acids. The CDR3 DNA follows: TGTGCCAGCAGCCGGACAGTGAACACTGAAGCTTTCTTT. Its protein product is CASSRTVNTEAFF.

The chain has TRBV4-1 and TRBJ2-7; maybe TRBD2 (6 bases). Germline V gives CDR1 MGHRA, CDR2 YSYEKL. V lost 1 base and J lost 2, with 15 bases in between. The CDR3 is made up of 16 amino acids. The CDR3 reads CASSQGGTFNPYEQYF. Written as DNA, the CDR3 is TGCGCCAGCAGCCAAGGCGGGACTTTCAACCCCTACGAGCAGTACTTC.

This clone was detected once. J is TRBJ2-3 and V is TRBV27; unclear D gene. The V and J ends lost 8 bases and 4 bases respectively, with 10 bases between them. This CDR3 contains 12 residues. Germline V gene lookup returns CDR1 MNHEY and CDR2 SMNVEV (reference sequence). CDR3 nucleotides: TGTGCCAGCGGTCTCTTAGCAGATACGCAGTATTTT. Translating it yields CASGLLADTQYF.

The CDR3 DNA is TGTGCCAGCAGCCAGGACAGGGGACATGAGCAGTTCTTC. Translating it yields CASSQDRGHEQFF. The chain has TRBV5-6 and TRBJ2-1, with 9 bases that match TRBD1. In germline, CDR1 is SGHDT, CDR2 YYEEEE. The CDR3 is made up of 13 amino acids. V dropped 4 bases and J dropped 8; count of bases not matched to a gene: 4.

This chain links TRBV7-9 with TRBJ2-2; 10 nucleotides match TRBD2. The germline gives CDR1 SEHNR, CDR2 FQNEAQ (reference sequence). The CDR3 is 16 amino acids. J lost 7 bases, V lost 5 bases, and 10 bases had no gene match. Here the CDR3 reads CASSPASGSSGGELFF. CDR3 nucleotides: TGTGCCAGCAGCCCCGCTAGCGGGAGTTCCGGCGGGGAGCTGTTTTTT. The full variable domain, completed using reference TRBV7-9 and TRBJ2-2, is DTGVSQNPRHKITKRGQNVTFRCDPISEHNRLYWYRQTLGQGPEFLTYFQNEAQLEKSRLLSDRFSAERPKGSFSTLEIQRTEQGDSAMYLCASSPASGSSGGELFFGEGSRLTVL.